This TCR beta chain is from a study of beta chain features in type 1 diabetes. Purity (above 98%) was reached by all sorted populations. TCRB transcripts that were expressed got sequenced, as all of the isolated RNA had been reverse transcribed. Assay used: immunoSEQ multiplex PCR; TCRdb lists only in-frame clones, some missing. Of around 340,000 clones listed, around 8% are singletons. The germline V and J ends were trimmed by 4 bases and 5 bases, with 14 bases remaining between them. Germline-derived CDR1 and CDR2 are SEHNR and FQNEAQ (reference sequence). The CDR3 is made up of 14 amino acids. The genes are TRBV7-9 and TRBJ1-1; D may be TRBD1 (5 bases). Sequencing used central memory CD4+ T cells from blood. This clonotype was sampled from a woman in her late teens or twenties in good health. The CDR3 loop reads CASSSWDSGTEAFF. CDR3 nucleotide sequence: TGTGCCAGCAGCTCATGGGACTCAGGGACTGAAGCTTTCTTT.